Below are 21 T cell receptor beta chains sequenced from a single sample in a study of blood T cell repertoires in COVID-19. Method: immunoSEQ multiplex PCR; TCRdb's copy keeps in-frame clones and lacks some. The table lists under 250,000 clones, about 80% of them singletons, with approximately 4.8% in the top ten. The sequencing input was peripheral blood. These receptors came from a man between 45 and 60 years old with active or convalescent COVID-19.

The chain links TRBV12-3 or TRBV12-4 to TRBJ2-7, with 7 nucleotides matching TRBD2. The CDR3 has 13 residues. V trimming: 6 bases; J trimming: 11 bases; junction bases outside the gene matches: 13. In DNA, the CDR3 is TGTGCCAGCAGCTCGTTATCAGCGGGGTCGAAGTACTTC. As protein: CASSSLSAGSKYF.

This clone came up a few times. The V gene is TRBV6-5, the J gene TRBJ1-6, with D unresolved. Germline values: CDR1 MNHEY, CDR2 SVGAGI. The CDR3 sequence is 13 residues long. Trimming cost V 6 bases and J 5 bases, with 8 bases left between them. The CDR3 protein is CASSARDNSPLHF. CDR3 DNA: TGTGCCAGCAGCGCGAGGGATAATTCACCCCTCCACTTT.

This clone was detected only a few times. The V gene is TRBV19, the J gene TRBJ1-5; D perhaps matches TRBD1 (6 bases). This CDR3 has 14 amino acids. Trimming shortened V by 6 bases and J by 3 bases, and 12 bases separated the two germline ends. Germline CDR1 is LNHDA and CDR2 is SQIVND (reference sequence). The CDR3 region is CASRAGTFNQPQHF. The CDR3 DNA reads as TGTGCCAGTAGAGCCGGGACATTCAATCAGCCCCAGCATTTT.

The genes are TRBV7-3 and TRBJ2-2, with 10 bases fitting TRBD2. CDR3 length: 14 residues. Germline V CDR1 and CDR2: SGHTA, FQGTGA. After removal of 4 bases from V and 7 bases from J, the junction contained 3 bases not matched to a gene. Here the CDR3 DNA reads TGTGCCAGCAGCTCGGGACTAGCGATCGGGGAGCTGTTTTTT. It specifies CASSSGLAIGELFF.

The chain combines TRBV11-2 with TRBJ2-7; no clear D. The germline V gene encodes CDR1 SGHAT and CDR2 FQNNGV. CDR3 length: 14 residues. V was clipped by 5 bases and J by 7 bases, with 18 bases between them. CDR3 sequence (DNA): TGTGCCAGCAGCCGGCGGAGTGGATCGTGGGAGCAGTACTTC. It specifies CASSRRSGSWEQYF.

This clone was observed a handful of times. V gene TRBV5-1 combines with J gene TRBJ2-5; D is ambiguous. Germline V gene data show CDR1 as SGHRS and CDR2 as YFSETQ. V was pared by 3 bases and J by 3 bases, with 3 bases between. The CDR3 is 11 residues long. For the CDR3, the DNA is TGCGCCAGCAGCTCCAAAGAGACCCAGTACTTC. This translates into CASSSKETQYF.

V and J are TRBV10-3 and TRBJ2-7; 9 bases fit TRBD1. From germline, CDR1 is ENHRY and CDR2 SYGVKD. The CDR3 length is 15 residues. The trim removed 4 bases at V and 6 bases at J, leaving 10 bases unmatched. The CDR3 sequence is CAISGLGTGNSEQYF. The CDR3 DNA follows: TGTGCCATCAGTGGGCTCGGGACAGGGAACTCCGAGCAGTACTTC.

This clone was seen only a few times. The chain uses TRBV5-1 and TRBJ2-1; D is unresolved. Between the trimmed V and J ends, which lost 3 bases and 0 bases, there was a span of 22 bases. The CDR3 consists of 19 residues. The germline gives CDR1 SGHRS, CDR2 YFSETQ. CDR3 sequence: CASSWPLTRSPSSYNEQFF. The CDR3 bases are TGCGCCAGCAGCTGGCCCCTCACCCGTAGCCCTTCCTCCTACAATGAGCAGTTCTTC.

This chain joins TRBV19 and TRBJ1-3, with 8 nucleotides matching TRBD1. Germline CDR1 is LNHDA and CDR2 is SQIVND (reference sequence). The V gene end was trimmed by 5 bases and the J gene end by 0 bases; junction bases not matched to a gene: 9. The CDR3 runs 17 residues. CDR3 nucleotide sequence: TGTGCCAGTAGTTCTCCGGGACAGGCAAGCTCTGGAAACACCATATATTTT. Its protein product is CASSSPGQASSGNTIYF.

The J gene is TRBJ1-1, the V gene TRBV5-6; D call uncertain. V lost 0 bases and J lost 4, with 10 bases in between. Germline V gene lookup returns CDR1 SGHDT and CDR2 YYEEEE. The CDR3 contains 14 residues. CDR3 bases: TGTGCCAGCAGCTTGGTGGTATCGGGCACTGAAGCTTTCTTT. Translating it yields CASSLVVSGTEAFF. Full variable domain (remainder filled in from reference TRBV5-6 and TRBJ1-1): DAGVTQSPTHLIKTRGQQVTLRCSPKSGHDTVSWYQQALGQGPQFIFQYYEEEERQRGNFPDRFSGHQFPNYSSELNVNALLLGDSALYLCASSLVVSGTEAFFGQGTRLTVV.

This clone was counted a single time. The V and J genes are TRBV2 and TRBJ1-4; the D is unclear. The V and J ends lost 5 bases and 0 bases respectively, with 10 bases between them. CDR3 size: 15 residues. Germline lookup yields CDR1 SNHLY and CDR2 FYNNEI. CDR3 DNA sequence: TGTGCCAGCAGTAGAGGCCTCGCAACTAATGAAAAACTGTTTTTT. Translation gives CASSRGLATNEKLFF.

The J gene is TRBJ1-1, the V gene TRBV20-1; 7 nucleotides align to TRBD1. CDR3 size: 11 residues. In germline, CDR1 is DFQATT, CDR2 SNEGSKA (reference sequence). V trimming: 7 bases; J trimming: 4 bases; junction bases outside the gene matches: 3. The CDR3: CSGQGGTEAFF. CDR3 in DNA: TGCAGTGGGCAGGGGGGCACTGAAGCTTTCTTT.

Here the CDR3 reads CASSDRINSGNTIYF. In DNA, the CDR3 is TGTGCCAGCAGCGACAGGATAAACTCTGGAAACACCATATATTTT. The chain recombines TRBV6-5 with TRBJ1-3, with a tentative D call TRBD1 (6 bases). The V gene's germline CDR1 is MNHEY and CDR2 SVGAGI. The CDR3 length is 15 residues. V lost 6 bases and J lost 0, with 12 bases in between.

The chain links TRBV4-1 to TRBJ1-5; 8 bases fit TRBD1. Losses at the gene ends were 0 bases for V and 0 bases for J; bases not matched to a gene: 7. The CDR3 runs to 18 residues. Germline CDR1 is MGHRA and CDR2 is YSYEKL. DNA for the CDR3: TGCGCCAGCAGCCAAGATGGACAGGGTGATTATAGCAATCAGCCCCAGCATTTT. Translation: CASSQDGQGDYSNQPQHF.

The chain has TRBV5-1 and TRBJ2-3, with D possibly being TRBD1 (6 bases). V was pared by 6 bases and J by 3 bases, with 17 bases between. The CDR3 is 15 residues long. CDR1 and CDR2 from the germline V gene are SGHRS and YFSETQ. DNA for the CDR3: TGCGCCAGCATACAGGGATCGAAGGAGACAGATACGCAGTATTTT. Translating it yields CASIQGSKETDTQYF.

The chain employs TRBV5-1 and TRBJ2-1; 9 bases line up with TRBD2. V was pared by 4 bases and J by 7 bases, with 15 bases of the junction left unmatched. CDR1 is SGHRS, CDR2 YFSETQ, per germline. The CDR3 sequence is 17 residues long. The CDR3 nucleotides are TGCGCCAGCAGCCCCTCTGGGGCGGGGGGGCCTAGGAATGAGCAGTTCTTC. It is translated as CASSPSGAGGPRNEQFF.

This chain connects TRBV19 to TRBJ1-1; 7 nucleotides line up with TRBD1. In germline, CDR1 is LNHDA, CDR2 SQIVND (reference sequence). Trimming removed 5 bases from V and 2 bases from J; junction bases left unmatched: 2. CDR3 size: 13 residues. CDR3 residues: CASSDRVNTEAFF. CDR3 bases: TGTGCCAGTAGTGACAGGGTCAACACTGAAGCTTTCTTT.

This chain uses TRBV10-1 with TRBJ2-1; 10 positions agree with TRBD2. The germline CDR1 and CDR2 sequences are WNHNN and SYGVQD (reference sequence). V shed 10 bases and J 4 bases; nucleotides not matched to a gene: 13. The CDR3 loop spans 16 amino acids. The CDR3 here is CATLYLSGGLYNEQFF. The CDR3 DNA reads TGCGCCACCCTATACCTTAGCGGGGGGCTTTACAATGAGCAGTTCTTC.

The chain recombines TRBV5-3 with TRBJ2-1, with 11 bases fitting TRBD1. TRBV5-3 is sorted into the ORF group, with uncertain function. The CDR3 consists of 15 residues. The V segment lost 2 bases and the J segment 4 bases; nucleotides outside the gene matches: 2. CDR3 bases: TGTGCCAGAAGCTTCCGGGACAGGGGGTACAATGAGCAGTTCTTC. Its translation is CARSFRDRGYNEQFF.

The V call is TRBV6-5, the J call TRBJ2-7; D remains unclear. V was trimmed by 5 bases and J by 1 base, leaving 6 bases between them. Per the germline V gene, CDR1 is MNHEY and CDR2 is SVGAGI. The CDR3 extends over 12 amino acids. As DNA, the CDR3 is TGTGCCAGCAGTCCGTCGTCCTACGAGCAGTACTTC. This translates into CASSPSSYEQYF.

The CDR3 DNA reads as TGTGCCAGCAGCGAACAGGGCACTGAAGCTTTCTTT. Protein: CASSEQGTEAFF. The rearrangement uses TRBV2 and TRBJ1-1; D might be TRBD1 (6 bases). The CDR3 runs to 12 residues. V was shortened by 6 bases and J by 4 bases, with 9 bases between the two germline ends. Germline V gene lookup returns CDR1 SNHLY and CDR2 FYNNEI.